This T cell receptor (beta chain) is drawn from a study of blood T cell repertoires in COVID-19. The junction had 7 bases not matched to a gene; V was cut back by 1 base and J by 5 bases. Germline V gene lookup returns CDR1 SGHNT and CDR2 YENEEA. This CDR3 is 17 amino acids long. Sequencing used immunoSEQ multiplex PCR; TCRdb keeps in-frame clones, though not all of them. This table has nearly 250,000 clones, roughly 86% appearing once. The chain joins TRBV11-3 to TRBJ2-5, with 13 bases matching TRBD2. The origin of this receptor is a woman in her forties or fifties who had recovered from COVID-19. The sample comprised PBMCs or T cells enriched from blood (not recorded which). The CDR3 loop reads CASSLVLAGGPGETQYF. DNA for the CDR3: TGTGCCAGCAGCTTAGTACTAGCGGGAGGGCCGGGGGAGACCCAGTACTTC.